The 14 T cell receptor beta chains below all came from one sample that was sequenced in a study of blood T cell repertoires in COVID-19. TCRdb keeps only in-frame clones here, not all; method: immunoSEQ multiplex PCR. The data hold approximately 120,000 clones, with more than 65% observed a single time. The material sequenced was peripheral blood. The receptors originated from a woman in her 70s with acute or convalescent COVID-19.

The V call is TRBV9, the J call TRBJ1-5; no clear D. Trimming left V 1 base short and J 3 bases short, with 5 bases between. Per the germline V gene, CDR1 is SGDLS and CDR2 is YYNGEE. This CDR3 has 13 amino acids. The CDR3, as DNA: TGTGCCAGCAGCGTATCATTCAATCAGCCCCAGCATTTT. Residues: CASSVSFNQPQHF.

The chain is built from TRBV10-3 and TRBJ1-1; the D gene is possibly TRBD1 (5 bases). The CDR3 has 12 residues. The V gene lost 8 bases and the J gene lost 0 bases, with 7 bases spanning the gap. Germline V CDR1 and CDR2: ENHRY, SYGVKD. The CDR3 coding sequence is TGTGCCATCGGGGCAATGAACACTGAAGCTTTCTTT. This gives the protein CAIGAMNTEAFF.

This chain links TRBV10-3 with TRBJ2-1, with a possible D match to TRBD2 (6 bases). The CDR3 is made up of 15 amino acids. Germline CDR1 ENHRY, CDR2 SYGVKD. V was cut by 3 bases and J by 2 bases, with 11 bases left in between. DNA for the CDR3: TGTGCCATCAGTGAAAGCGGGTCCGCCTACAATGAGCAGTTCTTC. Amino acids: CAISESGSAYNEQFF.

CDR3 in DNA: TGTGCCAGCAGCTTAGGACTAGTTACCGATGAGCAGTTCTTC. It codes for CASSLGLVTDEQFF. J is TRBJ2-1 and V is TRBV5-8; TRBD2 agrees at 7 bases. The CDR3 covers 14 residues. The trim removed 2 bases at V and 8 bases at J, leaving 7 bases unmatched. Germline assignment: CDR1 SGHTS and CDR2 YDEGEE.

This clone has only a few counts. Other DNA sequences within the sample encode an identical CDR3. The rearrangement links TRBV5-6 to TRBJ1-4, with D perhaps matching TRBD1 (6 bases). Germline assignment: CDR1 SGHDT and CDR2 YYEEEE. The CDR3 consists of 13 residues. V was cut by 4 bases and J by 5 bases, with 9 bases left in between. The CDR3 DNA reads TGTGCCAGCAGCCTTGGACAGAATGAAAAACTGTTTTTT. It encodes CASSLGQNEKLFF.

The V and J genes are TRBV21-1 and TRBJ2-7; the table calls TRBD2, which could not be checked here. TRBV21-1 represents a pseudogene. There are 17 residues in the CDR3. The CDR3 is CASSKAAVTLSSYEQYF. The CDR3, as DNA: TGTGCCAGCAGCAAAGCGGCGGTTACATTGAGCTCCTACGAGCAGTACTTC.

This clone was detected only once. The chain combines TRBV7-3 with TRBJ1-1; TRBD1 is a possible D gene (6 bases). CDR1 is SGHTA, CDR2 FQGTGA, per germline. CDR3 size: 13 residues. The germline V and J ends were trimmed by 6 bases and 1 base, with 9 bases remaining between them. CDR3: CASRQTGNTEAFF. CDR3 DNA: TGTGCCAGCAGACAGACAGGGAACACTGAAGCTTTCTTT.

The chain combines TRBV30 with TRBJ2-1, with 7 positions matching TRBD2. The trim removed 0 bases at V and 4 bases at J, leaving 6 bases unmatched. CDR1 and CDR2 (germline): GTSNPN, SVGIG (reference sequence). The CDR3 is 15 residues long. The CDR3 spells CAWSVQLALYNEQFF. The CDR3, as DNA: TGTGCCTGGAGTGTACAACTAGCGCTATACAATGAGCAGTTCTTC.

The chain uses TRBV5-5 and TRBJ2-5, with 7 bases that match TRBD1. J lost 1 base, V lost 4 bases, and 10 bases had no gene match. Germline lookup yields CDR1 SGHKS and CDR2 YYEKEE (reference sequence). The CDR3 is 16 amino acids. The CDR3 is CASSRQGRIIQETQYF. CDR3 nucleotides: TGTGCCAGCAGCCGACAGGGCCGAATTATCCAAGAGACCCAGTACTTC.

The rearrangement uses TRBV6-6 and TRBJ1-2; D gene uncertain. In germline, CDR1 is MNHNY, CDR2 SVGAGI (reference sequence). The CDR3 totals 15 residues. V was cut by 0 bases and J by 4 bases, with 12 bases left in between. The chain's CDR3 is CASSYSIVSGYGYTF. The DNA of the CDR3 is TGTGCCAGCAGTTACTCGATTGTATCGGGCTATGGCTACACCTTC.

The rearrangement joins TRBV7-2 to TRBJ1-3, with TRBD1 matching over 9 bases. Germline V CDR1 and CDR2: SGHTA, FQGNSA. The CDR3 is 15 residues long. Trimming at V came to 4 bases and at J to 2 bases, leaving 3 bases not matched to a gene. The CDR3 nucleotides are TGTGCCAGCAGCTATGGGACAGGGACTGGAAACACCATATATTTT. It specifies CASSYGTGTGNTIYF. Full variable domain (outside the CDR3, taken from reference TRBV7-2 and TRBJ1-3): GAGVSQSPSNKVTEKGKDVELRCDPISGHTALYWYRQSLGQGLEFLIYFQGNSAPDKSGLPSDRFSAERTGGSVSTLTIQRTQQEDSAVYLCASSYGTGTGNTIYFGEGSWLTVV.

This chain links TRBV28 with TRBJ2-7; 7 bases map to TRBD2. Trimming at V came to 3 bases and at J to 3 bases, leaving 5 bases not matched to a gene. CDR1 is MDHEN and CDR2 is SYDVKM in the germline V gene. This CDR3 has 14 residues. The CDR3 DNA reads as TGTGCCAGCAGTTTGTGGGGAGGGAACTACGAGCAGTACTTC. It encodes CASSLWGGNYEQYF.

This clone was counted a few times. The V call is TRBV6-5, the J call TRBJ2-7; a weak D match, TRBD2 (5 bases). Germline CDR1 is MNHEY and CDR2 is SVGAGI. Deletions cut 2 bases from V and 0 bases from J, with 8 bases between. This CDR3 has 14 residues. The CDR3 nucleotides read TGTGCCAGCAGTTACGGTCGGGGCTCCTACGAGCAGTACTTC. Amino acids: CASSYGRGSYEQYF.

This rearrangement joins TRBV12-3 or TRBV12-4 to TRBJ2-1; D possibly corresponds to TRBD2 (6 bases). The CDR3 contains 12 residues. The V and J ends lost 5 bases and 8 bases respectively, with 10 bases between them. This CDR3 is CASSVTSHEQFF. For the CDR3, the DNA is TGTGCCAGCAGTGTAACTAGCCATGAGCAGTTCTTC.